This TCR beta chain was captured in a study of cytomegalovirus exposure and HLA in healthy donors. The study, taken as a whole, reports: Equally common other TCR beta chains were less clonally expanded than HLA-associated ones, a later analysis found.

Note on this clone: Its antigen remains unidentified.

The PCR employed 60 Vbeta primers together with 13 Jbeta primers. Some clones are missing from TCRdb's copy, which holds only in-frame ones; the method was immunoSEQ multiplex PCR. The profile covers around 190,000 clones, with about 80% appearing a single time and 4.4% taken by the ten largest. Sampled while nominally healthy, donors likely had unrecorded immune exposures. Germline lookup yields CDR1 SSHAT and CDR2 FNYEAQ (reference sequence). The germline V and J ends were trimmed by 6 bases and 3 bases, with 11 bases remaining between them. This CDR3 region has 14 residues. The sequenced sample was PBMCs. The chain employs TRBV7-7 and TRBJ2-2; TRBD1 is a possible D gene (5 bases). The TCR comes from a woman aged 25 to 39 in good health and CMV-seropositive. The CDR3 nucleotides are TGTGCCAGCAGTTCGCAGGGATACACCGGGGAGCTGTTTTTT. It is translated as CASSSQGYTGELFF.